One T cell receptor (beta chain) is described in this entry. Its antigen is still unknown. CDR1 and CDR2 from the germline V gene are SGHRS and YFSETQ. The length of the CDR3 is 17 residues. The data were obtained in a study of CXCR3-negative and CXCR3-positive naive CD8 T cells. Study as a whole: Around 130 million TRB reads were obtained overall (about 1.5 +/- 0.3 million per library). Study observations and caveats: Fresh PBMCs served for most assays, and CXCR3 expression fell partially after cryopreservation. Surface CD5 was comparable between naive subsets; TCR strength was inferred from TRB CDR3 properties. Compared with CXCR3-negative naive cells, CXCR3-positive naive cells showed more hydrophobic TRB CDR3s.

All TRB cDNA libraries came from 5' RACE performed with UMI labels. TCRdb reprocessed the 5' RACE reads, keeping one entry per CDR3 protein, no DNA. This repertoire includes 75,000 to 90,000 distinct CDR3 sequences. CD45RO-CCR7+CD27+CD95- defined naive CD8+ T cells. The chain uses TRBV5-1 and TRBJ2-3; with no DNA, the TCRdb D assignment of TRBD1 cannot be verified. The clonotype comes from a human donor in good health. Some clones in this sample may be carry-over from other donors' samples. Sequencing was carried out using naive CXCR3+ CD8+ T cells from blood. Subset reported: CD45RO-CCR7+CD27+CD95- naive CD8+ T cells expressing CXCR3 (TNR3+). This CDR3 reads CASSEVRGITSTDTQYF.